This is a list of T cell receptor beta chains from one sample in a study of T cell responses to AZD1222 COVID-19 vaccine. The protocol was immunoSEQ multiplex PCR, while the TCRdb copy is restricted to in-frame clones and leaves out a portion. The sample includes some 140,000 clones, more than 85% of them seen just once. This specimen was peripheral blood, taken 28 days after the second AZD1222 dose. Every receptor here comes from an adult who received the AZD1222 COVID-19 vaccine. Both conserved end residues are part of each CDR3. The D gene is left open where the match is weak. Not all rows give a size; the values are once, few, many and, for expanded clones, a class.

size,D,length,V,J,DNA,CDR3
NA,NA,13,TRBV12-3/TRBV12-4,TRBJ1-1,TGTGCCAGTCAGGACGAGGGGCGGACTGAAGCTTTCTTT,CASQDEGRTEAFF
NA,NA,12,TRBV19,TRBJ2-1,TGTGCCACCTATAGCAGGGCCAATGAGCAGTTCTTC,CATYSRANEQFF
NA,TRBD1,13,TRBV10-3,TRBJ2-1,TGTGCCATCATGGGACAGGGCTCGGATGAGCAGTTCTTC,CAIMGQGSDEQFF
NA,TRBD1,16,TRBV25-1,TRBJ1-2,TGTGCCAGCAGTGATGGACAGGGGGGGCCGCTCTATGGCTACACCTTC,CASSDGQGGPLYGYTF
few,NA,17,TRBV7-2,TRBJ2-3,TGTGCCAGCAGCGTGGGCGGACCTTCCCTTCGCACAGATACGCAGTATTTT,CASSVGGPSLRTDTQYF
NA,TRBD1,14,TRBV11-2,TRBJ1-1,TGTGCCAGCAGCTTGCAGGGGGCAGTAACTGAAGCTTTCTTT,CASSLQGAVTEAFF
NA,NA,15,TRBV24-1,TRBJ1-5,TGTGCCACCAGTAGGGACGGGGTTAGCAATCAGCCCCAGCATTTT,CATSRDGVSNQPQHF
NA,NA,16,TRBV24-1,TRBJ2-2,TGTGCCACCAGTGAGTCCAGGGGCCGGGGCACCGGGGAGCTGTTTTTT,CATSESRGRGTGELFF
NA,NA,14,TRBV5-1,TRBJ1-1,TGCGCCAGCAGCTTTCACCCTACGAACACTGAAGCTTTCTTT,CASSFHPTNTEAFF
NA,NA,13,TRBV6-5,TRBJ1-1,TGTGCCAGCAGGGCAGGGTGGGGCACTGAAGCTTTCTTT,CASRAGWGTEAFF
NA,TRBD1,11,TRBV20-1,TRBJ2-7,TGCAGTGCCAGACAGGGGCCCGCCGGGTATTTC,CSARQGPAGYF
NA,NA,15,TRBV9,TRBJ2-2,TGTGCCAGCAGCGTAGGGACGGGGGCAAGGGGGGAGCTGTTTTTT,CASSVGTGARGELFF
NA,NA,15,TRBV7-2,TRBJ1-2,TGTGCCAGCAGCATATCTGGGGGCGGACTATCGGGCTACACCTTC,CASSISGGGLSGYTF
NA,TRBD1,16,TRBV5-5,TRBJ1-4,TGTGCCAGCAGCTTGAGGGGACAGGGAAGGAATGAAAAACTGTTTTTT,CASSLRGQGRNEKLFF
NA,NA,13,TRBV20-1,TRBJ2-1,TGCAGTGCTAGTAGGGCGGTTAACAATGAGCAGTTCTTC,CSASRAVNNEQFF
NA,NA,13,TRBV4-3,TRBJ1-2,TGCGCCAGCAGCCCGCAGGTTAACTATGGCTACACCTTC,CASSPQVNYGYTF
NA,NA,16,TRBV27,TRBJ1-4,TGTGCCAGCAGTAGAAACAGATATGCAACTAATGAAAAACTGTTTTTT,CASSRNRYATNEKLFF
NA,NA,14,TRBV30,TRBJ1-5,TGTGCCTGGAGTCAACCCGGGTTGAGGCAGCCCCAGCATTTT,CAWSQPGLRQPQHF
NA,TRBD2,16,TRBV30,TRBJ2-4,TGTGCCTGGAGTAGCGGGGGAGAGGGCTTCAAAAACATTCAGTACTTC,CAWSSGGEGFKNIQYF